This TCR beta chain originates from a study of T cell responses to AZD1222 COVID-19 vaccine. Points from the study as a whole: Most donors were white British, females outnumbered males, and clonal diversity was possibly underestimated. The peak T cell response came first, and repertoires were sampled only after it.

Clones were read by immunoSEQ multiplex PCR, and TCRdb kept only the in-frame ones, dropping some. The table shows over 150,000 clones, with about nine tenths occurring only once. In the case of this clone: What it binds is not known.

The CDR3 loop spans 13 amino acids. The V gene's germline CDR1 is MNHNS and CDR2 SASEGT. The V end was cut by 3 bases, the J end by 6 bases, with 9 bases between. The chain has TRBV6-1 and TRBJ1-5; D is unclear. This TCR was sampled from an adult in good health. The source was peripheral blood, collected on day 0 of AZD1222 vaccination. CDR3: CASSDWGGQPQHF. The DNA for the CDR3 is TGTGCCAGCAGTGATTGGGGAGGTCAGCCCCAGCATTTT.